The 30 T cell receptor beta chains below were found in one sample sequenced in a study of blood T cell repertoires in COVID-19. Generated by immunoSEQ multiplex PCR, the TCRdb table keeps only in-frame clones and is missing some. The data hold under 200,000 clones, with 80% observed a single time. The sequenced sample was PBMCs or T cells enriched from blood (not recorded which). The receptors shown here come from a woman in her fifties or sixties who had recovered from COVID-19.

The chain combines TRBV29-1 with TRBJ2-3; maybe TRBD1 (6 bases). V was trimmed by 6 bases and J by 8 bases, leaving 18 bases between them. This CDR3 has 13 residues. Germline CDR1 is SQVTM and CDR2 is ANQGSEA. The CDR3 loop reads CSVGFGGKATQYF. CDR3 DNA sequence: TGCAGCGTGGGGTTTGGGGGCAAAGCTACGCAGTATTTT.

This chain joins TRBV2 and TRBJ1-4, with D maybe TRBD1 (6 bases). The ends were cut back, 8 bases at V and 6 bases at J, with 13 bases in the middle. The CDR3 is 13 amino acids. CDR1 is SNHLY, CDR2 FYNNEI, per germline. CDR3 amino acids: CASRGQEDEKLFF. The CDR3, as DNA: TGTGCCAGCCGGGGACAAGAAGATGAAAAACTGTTTTTT.

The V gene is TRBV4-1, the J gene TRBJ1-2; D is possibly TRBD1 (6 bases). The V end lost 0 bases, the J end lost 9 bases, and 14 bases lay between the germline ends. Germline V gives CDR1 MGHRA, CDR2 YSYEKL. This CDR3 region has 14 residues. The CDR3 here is CASSQDLTGWRYTF. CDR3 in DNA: TGCGCCAGCAGCCAAGATCTAACAGGGTGGCGCTACACCTTC.

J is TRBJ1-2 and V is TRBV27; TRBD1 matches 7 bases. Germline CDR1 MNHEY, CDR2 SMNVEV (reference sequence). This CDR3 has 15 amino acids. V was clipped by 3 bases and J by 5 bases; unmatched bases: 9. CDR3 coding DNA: TGTGCCAGCAGTTTCCACAAGACAGGGCTGTATGGCTACACCTTC. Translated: CASSFHKTGLYGYTF.

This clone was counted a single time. Here the CDR3 DNA reads TGTGCCAGTAGTATAAGCTACAGGCTAAGGGACAATCAGCCCCAGCATTTT. Protein sequence: CASSISYRLRDNQPQHF. This chain connects TRBV19 to TRBJ1-5, with D tentatively TRBD1 (5 bases). This CDR3 comprises 17 residues. The V end was cut by 2 bases, the J end by 3 bases, with 17 bases between. Germline CDR1 LNHDA, CDR2 SQIVND (reference sequence).

The CDR3 coding sequence is TGTGCCAGCAGCTTACAAACCCCCGGGACAGGGGACGAGCAGTACTTC. Its translation: CASSLQTPGTGDEQYF. The rearrangement links TRBV11-2 to TRBJ2-7, with TRBD1 matching 10 bases. Germline lookup yields CDR1 SGHAT and CDR2 FQNNGV. V dropped 2 bases and J dropped 5; count of bases not matched to a gene: 9. The CDR3 is made up of 16 amino acids.

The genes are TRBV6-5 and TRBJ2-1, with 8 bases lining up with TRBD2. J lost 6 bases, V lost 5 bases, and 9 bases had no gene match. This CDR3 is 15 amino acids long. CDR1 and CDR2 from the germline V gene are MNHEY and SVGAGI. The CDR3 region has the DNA TGTGCCAGCAGTCAGACCGGGGGGGCTGTCAATGAGCAGTTCTTC. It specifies CASSQTGGAVNEQFF.

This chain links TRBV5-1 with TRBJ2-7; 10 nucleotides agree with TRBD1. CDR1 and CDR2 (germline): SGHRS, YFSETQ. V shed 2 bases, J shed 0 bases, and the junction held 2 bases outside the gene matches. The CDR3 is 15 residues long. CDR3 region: CASSFRTGGSYEQYF. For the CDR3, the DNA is TGCGCCAGCAGCTTCCGGACAGGGGGCTCCTACGAGCAGTACTTC.

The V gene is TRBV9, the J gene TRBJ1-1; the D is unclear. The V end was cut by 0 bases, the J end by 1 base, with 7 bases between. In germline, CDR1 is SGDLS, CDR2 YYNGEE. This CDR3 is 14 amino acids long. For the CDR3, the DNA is TGTGCCAGCAGCGTAGGTGGAGCGAACACTGAAGCTTTCTTT. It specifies CASSVGGANTEAFF.

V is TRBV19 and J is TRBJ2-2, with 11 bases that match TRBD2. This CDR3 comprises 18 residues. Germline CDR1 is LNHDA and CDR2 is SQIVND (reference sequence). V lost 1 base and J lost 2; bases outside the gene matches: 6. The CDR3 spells CASSIVVTSGVNTGELFF. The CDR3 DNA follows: TGTGCCAGTAGTATAGTGGTGACTAGCGGGGTTAACACCGGGGAGCTGTTTTTT.

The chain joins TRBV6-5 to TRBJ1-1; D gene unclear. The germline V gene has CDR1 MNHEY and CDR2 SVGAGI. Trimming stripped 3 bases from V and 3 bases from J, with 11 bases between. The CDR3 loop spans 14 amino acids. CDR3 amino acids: CASSYTAADTEAFF. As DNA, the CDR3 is TGTGCCAGCAGTTATACGGCGGCGGACACTGAAGCTTTCTTT.

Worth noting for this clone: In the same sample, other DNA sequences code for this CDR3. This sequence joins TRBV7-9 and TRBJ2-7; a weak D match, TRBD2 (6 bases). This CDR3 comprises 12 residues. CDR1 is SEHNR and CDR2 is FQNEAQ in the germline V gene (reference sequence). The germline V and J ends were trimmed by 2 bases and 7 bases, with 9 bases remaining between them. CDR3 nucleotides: TGTGCCAGCAGCTTACTGGGAGGAGAGCAGTACTTC. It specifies CASSLLGGEQYF.

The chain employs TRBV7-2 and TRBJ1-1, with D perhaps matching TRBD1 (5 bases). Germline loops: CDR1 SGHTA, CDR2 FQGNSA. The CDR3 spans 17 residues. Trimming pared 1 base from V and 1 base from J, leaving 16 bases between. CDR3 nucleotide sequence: TGTGCCAGCAGCTTAGACGGCAGGGCCTCGCAGAACACTGAAGCTTTCTTT. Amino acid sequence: CASSLDGRASQNTEAFF.

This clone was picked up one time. The CDR3 loop reads CASSFGPSVSTGNTIYF. For the CDR3, the DNA is TGTGCCAGCAGCTTCGGTCCTTCGGTCTCTACTGGAAACACCATATATTTT. The chain recombines TRBV7-6 with TRBJ1-3; D gene uncertain. Trimming cost V 3 bases and J 2 bases, with 17 bases left between them. This CDR3 comprises 17 residues. CDR1 and CDR2 (germline): SGHVS, FNYEAQ. Complete variable domain (other parts from reference TRBV7-6 and TRBJ1-3): GAGVSQSPRYKVTKRGQDVALRCDPISGHVSLYWYRQALGQGPEFLTYFNYEAQQDKSGLPNDRFSAERPEGSISTLTIQRTEQRDSAMYRCASSFGPSVSTGNTIYFGEGSWLTVV.

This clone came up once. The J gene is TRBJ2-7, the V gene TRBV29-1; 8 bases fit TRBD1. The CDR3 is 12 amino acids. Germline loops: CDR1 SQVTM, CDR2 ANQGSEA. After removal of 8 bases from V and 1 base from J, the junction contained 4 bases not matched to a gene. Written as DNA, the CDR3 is TGCAGCATCCGGGACAGGTCCTACGAGCAGTACTTC. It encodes CSIRDRSYEQYF.

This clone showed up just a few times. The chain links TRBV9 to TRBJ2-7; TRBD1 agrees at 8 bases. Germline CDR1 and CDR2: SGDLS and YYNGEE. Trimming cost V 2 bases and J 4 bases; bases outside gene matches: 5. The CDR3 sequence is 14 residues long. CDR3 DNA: TGTGCCAGCAGCGTCAGAGACAGGGGATACGAGCAGTACTTC. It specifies CASSVRDRGYEQYF.

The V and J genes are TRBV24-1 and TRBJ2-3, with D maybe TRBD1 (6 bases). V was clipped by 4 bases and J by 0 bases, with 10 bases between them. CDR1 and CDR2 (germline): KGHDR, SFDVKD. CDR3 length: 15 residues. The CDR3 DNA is TGTGCCACCAGTGAGGGGGCAAGTAGCACAGATACGCAGTATTTT. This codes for CATSEGASSTDTQYF.

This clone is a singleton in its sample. This CDR3 is CASSTGTGELFF. CDR3 nucleotides: TGTGCCAGCAGCACCGGGACCGGGGAGCTGTTTTTT. This rearrangement joins TRBV21-1 to TRBJ2-2; TRBD2 is taken as the D call from the table, unchecked against the DNA. TRBV21-1 is annotated as a pseudogene. The CDR3 covers 12 residues.

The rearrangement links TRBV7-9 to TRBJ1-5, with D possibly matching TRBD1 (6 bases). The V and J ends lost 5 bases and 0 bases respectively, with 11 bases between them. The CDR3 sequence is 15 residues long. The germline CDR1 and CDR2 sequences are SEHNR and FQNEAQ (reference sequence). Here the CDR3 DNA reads TGTGCCAGCAGCGCCGGACAGTATAGCAATCAGCCCCAGCATTTT. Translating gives CASSAGQYSNQPQHF.

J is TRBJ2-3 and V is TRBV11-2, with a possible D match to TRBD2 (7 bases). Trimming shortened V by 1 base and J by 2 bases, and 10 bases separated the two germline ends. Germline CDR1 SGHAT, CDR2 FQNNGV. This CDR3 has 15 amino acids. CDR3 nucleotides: TGTGCCAGCAGCTTAGTTCGGGGGGCCACAGATACGCAGTATTTT. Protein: CASSLVRGATDTQYF.

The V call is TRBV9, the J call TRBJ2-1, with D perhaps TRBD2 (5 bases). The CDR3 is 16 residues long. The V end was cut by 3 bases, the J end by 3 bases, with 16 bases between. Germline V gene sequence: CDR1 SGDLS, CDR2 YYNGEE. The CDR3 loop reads CASSELLGRGYNEQFF. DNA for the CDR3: TGTGCCAGCAGCGAGTTATTAGGACGGGGCTACAATGAGCAGTTCTTC.

The chain's CDR3 is CASSLSVRGTDTQYF. CDR3 DNA sequence: TGTGCCAGCAGTTTATCGGTCAGGGGCACAGATACGCAGTATTTT. The chain has TRBV27 and TRBJ2-3; tentatively, D is TRBD1 (5 bases). Deletions cut 0 bases from V and 1 base from J, with 8 bases between. This CDR3 contains 15 residues. CDR1 MNHEY and CDR2 SMNVEV come from the germline V gene (reference sequence).

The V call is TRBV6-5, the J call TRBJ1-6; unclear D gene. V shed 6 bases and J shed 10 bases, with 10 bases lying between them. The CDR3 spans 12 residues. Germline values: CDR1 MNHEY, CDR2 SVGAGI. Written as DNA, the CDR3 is TGTGCCAGCAGGGGAGGACGGTCACCCCTCCACTTT. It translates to CASRGGRSPLHF.

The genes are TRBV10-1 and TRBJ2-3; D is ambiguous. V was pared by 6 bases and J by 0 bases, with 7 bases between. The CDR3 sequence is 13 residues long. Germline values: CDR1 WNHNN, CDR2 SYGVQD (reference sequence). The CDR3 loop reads CASRPSSTDTQYF. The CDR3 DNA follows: TGCGCCAGCAGGCCTAGTAGCACAGATACGCAGTATTTT.

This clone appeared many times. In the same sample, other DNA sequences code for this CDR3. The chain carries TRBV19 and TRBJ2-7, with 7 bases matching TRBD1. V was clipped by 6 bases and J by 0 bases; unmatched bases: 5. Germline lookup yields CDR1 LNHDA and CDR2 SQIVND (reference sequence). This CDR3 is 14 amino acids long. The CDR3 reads CASSLTGTSYEQYF. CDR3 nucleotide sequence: TGTGCCAGTAGCTTGACAGGGACCTCCTACGAGCAGTACTTC.

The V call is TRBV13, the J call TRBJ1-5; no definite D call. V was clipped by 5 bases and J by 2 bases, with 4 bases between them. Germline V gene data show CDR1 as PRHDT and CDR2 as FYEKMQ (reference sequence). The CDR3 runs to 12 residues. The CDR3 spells CASSRGNQPQHF. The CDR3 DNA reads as TGTGCCAGCAGCCGTGGCAATCAGCCCCAGCATTTT.

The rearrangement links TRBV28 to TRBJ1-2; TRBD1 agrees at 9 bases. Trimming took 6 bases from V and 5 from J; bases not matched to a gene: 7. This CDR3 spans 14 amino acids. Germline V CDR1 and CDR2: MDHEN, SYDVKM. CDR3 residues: CASSPPGQGYGYTF. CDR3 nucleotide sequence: TGTGCCAGCAGCCCTCCGGGACAGGGTTATGGCTACACCTTC.

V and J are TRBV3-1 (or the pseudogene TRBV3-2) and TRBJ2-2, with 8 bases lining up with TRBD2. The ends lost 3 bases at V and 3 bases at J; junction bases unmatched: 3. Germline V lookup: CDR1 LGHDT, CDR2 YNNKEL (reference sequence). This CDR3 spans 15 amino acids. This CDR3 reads CASSHKRGYTGELFF. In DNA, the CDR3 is TGTGCCAGCAGCCACAAGCGGGGGTACACCGGGGAGCTGTTTTTT.

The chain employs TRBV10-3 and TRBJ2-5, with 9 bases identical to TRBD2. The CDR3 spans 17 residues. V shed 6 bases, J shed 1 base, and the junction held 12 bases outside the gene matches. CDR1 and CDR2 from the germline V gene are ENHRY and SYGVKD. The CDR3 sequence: CAISPGGSGGLQETQYF. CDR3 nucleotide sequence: TGTGCCATCAGCCCCGGGGGTAGCGGGGGCCTCCAAGAGACCCAGTACTTC.

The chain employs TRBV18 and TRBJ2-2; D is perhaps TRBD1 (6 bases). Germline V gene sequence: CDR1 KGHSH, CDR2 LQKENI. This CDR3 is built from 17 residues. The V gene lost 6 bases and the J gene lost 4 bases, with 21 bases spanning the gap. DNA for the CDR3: TGTGCCAGCTCGCGTTCCATTACGGGACAAACCACCGGGGAGCTGTTTTTT. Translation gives CASSRSITGQTTGELFF.